Detailed here is one T cell receptor beta chain. TCRdb's copy holds only in-frame clones and misses some; the assay was immunoSEQ multiplex PCR. The sample holds some 31,000 clones, roughly 85% seen once. These data originate in a study of neoadjuvant anti-PD-1 for oral cavity cancer. V shed 5 bases, J shed 3 bases, and the junction held 8 bases outside the gene matches. Germline CDR1 reads MNHNS; CDR2 reads SASEGT. The CDR3 runs 15 residues. Sample time point: after neoadjuvant nivolumab, at surgical resection. These oral cavity squamous cell carcinomas were HPV-negative and locally advanced. Blood cells were analyzed directly, without culture or expansion.

The specimen comprised PBMCs, sampled after nivolumab (anti-PD-1) treatment. This TCR came from a person aged 35-80 years with oral cavity squamous cell carcinoma. V and J are TRBV6-1 and TRBJ2-7; 9 bases align to TRBD1. CDR3 nucleotide sequence: TGTGCCAGCAGTTGGGAACAGGGGGCAAACTACGAGCAGTACTTC. Translation gives CASSWEQGANYEQYF.